This T cell receptor (beta chain) derives from a study of blood T cell repertoires in COVID-19. Across the study: PBMCs, B-cell-depleted T cells, or T cells provided the cDNA or gDNA that made up the material.

Original data processing: For nucleated cells, counts were estimated from reference gene primer amplification. Clones were sequenced by immunoSEQ multiplex PCR, and TCRdb holds only the in-frame ones, with some missing. V and J calls and clone size are copied from that table; D and trimming were computed from the DNA. The repertoire holds 60,000 to 80,000 clones, with roughly 90% as singletons. J lost 2 bases, V lost 4 bases, and 5 bases had no gene match. This CDR3 has 14 amino acids. Per the germline V gene, CDR1 is SGHNT and CDR2 is YYREEE (reference sequence). Sequenced: peripheral blood. V usage is TRBV5-4 and J usage is TRBJ2-7; 8 positions match TRBD2. The sequence was obtained from a woman at least 80 years old with acute or convalescent COVID-19. CDR3 in amino acids: CASSRGGITYEQYF. The CDR3 nucleotides are TGTGCCAGCAGCCGGGGGGGAATCACCTACGAGCAGTACTTC.